This TCR beta chain was sequenced in a study of blood T cells in healthy people across ages. In this sample, this clonotype turned up a few times. The CDR3 extends over 15 amino acids. The V and J ends lost 5 bases and 1 base respectively, with 11 bases between them. The germline V gene encodes CDR1 SEHNR and CDR2 FQNEAQ (reference sequence). Per sample, at least 6 micrograms of total RNA were extracted. With a J-beta primer mix and a sample-barcoded 5' primer, a second PCR ran about 7 to 11 cycles. No fewer than 3 million CDR3-containing paired-end reads came from each sample. TCRdb reprocessed the 5' RACE reads with MiXCR, giving one entry per CDR3 protein. This sample has more than 800,000 distinct CDR3 sequences, with under 35% found just once.

The genes are TRBV7-9 and TRBJ2-2; either TRBD1 or TRBD2 may fit D (6 bases each). The sequenced sample was blood. This clonotype was obtained from a woman of 80 years or more in good health. The CDR3: CASSTGDKNTGELFF. DNA for the CDR3: TGTGCCAGCAGCACGGGGGACAAGAACACCGGGGAGCTGTTTTTT.